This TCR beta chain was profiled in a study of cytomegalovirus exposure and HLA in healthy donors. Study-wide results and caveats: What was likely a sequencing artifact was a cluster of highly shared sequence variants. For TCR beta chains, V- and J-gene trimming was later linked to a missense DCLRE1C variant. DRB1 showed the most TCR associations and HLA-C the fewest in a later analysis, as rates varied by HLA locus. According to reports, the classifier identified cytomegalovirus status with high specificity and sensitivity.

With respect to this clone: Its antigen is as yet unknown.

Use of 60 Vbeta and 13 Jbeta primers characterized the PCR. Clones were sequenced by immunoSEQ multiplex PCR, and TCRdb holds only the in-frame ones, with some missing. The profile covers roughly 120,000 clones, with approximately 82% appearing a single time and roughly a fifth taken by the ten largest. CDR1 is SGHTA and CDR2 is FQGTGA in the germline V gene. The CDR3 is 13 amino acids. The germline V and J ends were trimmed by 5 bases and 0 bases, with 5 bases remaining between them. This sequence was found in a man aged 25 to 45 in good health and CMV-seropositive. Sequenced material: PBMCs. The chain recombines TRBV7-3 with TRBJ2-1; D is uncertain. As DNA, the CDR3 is TGTGCCAGCAGCCCGGGCTCCTACAATGAGCAGTTCTTC. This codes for CASSPGSYNEQFF.